The source of this TCR beta chain is a study of blood T cell repertoires in COVID-19. The overall study: Spain, Italy and the United States supplied samples that represented acute and convalescent COVID-19. Sample material is recorded as cDNA or gDNA derived from T cells, B-cell-depleted T cells, or PBMCs.

The CDR3 runs to 11 residues. Germline loops: CDR1 DFQATT, CDR2 SNEGSKA (reference sequence). V trimming: 7 bases; J trimming: 4 bases; junction bases outside the gene matches: 0. Original handling: Quantification of nucleated cells was approximated via reference gene primer amplification. Sequenced by immunoSEQ multiplex PCR; TCRdb stores in-frame clones only, minus some. V, J and clone size were drawn from that table, and D and trimming were deduced from the DNA. Among over 300,000 clones listed, 65% to 90% were seen once. The material sequenced was peripheral blood. The receptor comes from a human donor in a cohort sampled during active COVID-19. V gene TRBV20-1 combines with J gene TRBJ2-4, with 8 bases identical to TRBD1. CDR3 nucleotide sequence: TGCAGTGGGGACAGGAAAAACATTCAGTACTTC. It is translated as CSGDRKNIQYF.